These 25 T cell receptor beta chains originate from one sample sequenced in a study of shared clonotypes between healthy human individuals. Using immunoSEQ multiplex PCR, the repertoire was profiled, and TCRdb retains in-frame clones only, with some absent. The table records under 1 million clones, 92% of them present only once. CD45RO-negative cells were positively selected for CCR7, leaving out terminally differentiated effector memory CD45RA+ cells. Input material: naive CD8+ T cells sorted from blood. Source of these receptors: a man aged 25-45 years in good health.

This chain joins TRBV6-1 and TRBJ1-2, with D uncertain. V was clipped by 3 bases and J by 9 bases, with 14 bases between them. The CDR3 covers 13 residues. Looked up from germline, CDR1 is MNHNS and CDR2 is SASEGT. The DNA for the CDR3 is TGTGCCAGCAGTGAGTATCGTGCTTACAGCTACACCTTC. Protein sequence: CASSEYRAYSYTF.

The chain recombines TRBV29-1 with TRBJ2-1; D might be TRBD2 (5 bases). Trimming took off 0 bases at V and 6 bases at J, with 9 bases between the two ends. Germline V gene data show CDR1 as SQVTM and CDR2 as ANQGSEA. The CDR3 runs to 13 residues. As DNA, the CDR3 is TGCAGCGTTGAAGAAGCGGACCTCAATGAGCAGTTCTTC. Its protein product is CSVEEADLNEQFF.

The chain joins TRBV4-1 to TRBJ2-3, with 9 positions matching TRBD2. Germline V CDR1 and CDR2: MGHRA, YSYEKL. V dropped 1 base and J dropped 4; count of bases not matched to a gene: 9. The CDR3 runs to 17 residues. Here the CDR3 reads CASSQVAAGGASDTQYF. The DNA for the CDR3 is TGCGCCAGCAGCCAAGTCGCAGCGGGAGGTGCGTCAGATACGCAGTATTTT.

The V call is TRBV7-9, the J call TRBJ2-5, with 13 bases fitting TRBD2. Germline V gives CDR1 SEHNR, CDR2 FQNEAQ (reference sequence). The CDR3 loop spans 18 amino acids. The V gene end was trimmed by 6 bases and the J gene end by 0 bases; junction bases not matched to a gene: 10. The CDR3 DNA sequence: TGTGCCAGCAGGACAACCGGGACTAGCGGGGAGTACCAAGAGACCCAGTACTTC. Translating gives CASRTTGTSGEYQETQYF.

On this clone: This same CDR3 is encoded by further DNA sequences in the sample. The V call is TRBV12-5, the J call TRBJ1-1, with D uncertain. The CDR3 has 11 residues. Per the germline V gene, CDR1 is LGHNT and CDR2 is FRNRAP. Trimming pared 5 bases from V and 4 bases from J, leaving 5 bases between. The CDR3 nucleotides read TGTGCTAGTGGTCTCGGCACTGAAGCTTTCTTT. Translating gives CASGLGTEAFF.

The V and J genes are TRBV11-3 and TRBJ2-1, with a tentative D call TRBD1 (5 bases). The CDR3 is 16 residues long. The V end lost 4 bases, the J end lost 5 bases, and 18 bases lay between the germline ends. Germline CDR1 reads SGHNT; CDR2 reads YENEEA. The CDR3 DNA sequence: TGTGCCAGCAGCTCCCTAGGGGCAGGGCTAAACAATGAGCAGTTCTTC. Its translation is CASSSLGAGLNNEQFF.

This clone was seen once. This chain links TRBV14 with TRBJ2-7; the D call may be TRBD1 or TRBD2 (5 bases each). Germline CDR1 SGHDN, CDR2 FVKESK. V dropped 4 bases and J dropped 2 bases, with 9 bases sitting between them. CDR3 size: 13 residues. Here the CDR3 reads CASSPGRTYEQYF. The CDR3 region has the DNA TGTGCCAGCAGCCCGGGACGGACCTACGAGCAGTACTTC.

The gene calls are TRBV2 and TRBJ2-5; 12 nucleotides agree with TRBD1. The assigned J gene may be wrong: the sequence end matches TRBJ2-7 better. This CDR3 region has 16 residues. CDR1 and CDR2 (germline): SNHLY, FYNNEI. The CDR3 nucleotides read TGTGCCAGCCTATTTGGGAGGGACAGGGGGCGATACGAGCAGTACTTC. Amino acid sequence: CASLFGRDRGRYEQYF.

The chain recombines TRBV9 with TRBJ2-7, with D perhaps given as TRBD1 or TRBD2 (5 bases each). Germline V gene lookup returns CDR1 SGDLS and CDR2 YYNGEE. The length of the CDR3 is 13 residues. The V end lost 3 bases, the J end lost 6 bases, and 13 bases lay between the germline ends. The CDR3 loop reads CASSGGTPAEQYF. The DNA of the CDR3 is TGTGCCAGCAGCGGGGGGACCCCTGCCGAGCAGTACTTC. Together with reference TRBV9 and TRBJ2-7, the CDR3 gives the full variable domain: DSGVTQTPKHLITATGQRVTLRCSPRSGDLSVYWYQQSLDQGLQFLIQYYNGEERAKGNILERFSAQQFPDLHSELNLSSLELGDSALYFCASSGGTPAEQYFGPGTRLTVT.

This chain connects TRBV7-8 to TRBJ1-1; no clear D gene. The CDR3 sequence is 12 residues long. CDR1 and CDR2 (germline): SGHVS, FQNEAQ. With 5 bases removed from V and 0 bases from J, the gap between germline ends came to 4 bases. CDR3 in amino acids: CASSRLNTEAFF. The CDR3 bases are TGTGCCAGCAGCCGACTGAACACTGAAGCTTTCTTT.

The genes are TRBV7-2 and TRBJ2-5; TRBD1 agrees at 9 bases. Germline V gene data show CDR1 as SGHTA and CDR2 as FQGNSA. J lost 5 bases, V lost 3 bases, and 7 bases had no gene match. This CDR3 has 15 amino acids. CDR3 bases: TGTGCCAGCAGCTTGGATGGGACAGGGAGGGAGACCCAGTACTTC. It yields the protein CASSLDGTGRETQYF.

As regards this clone: The sample contains more than one DNA sequence encoding this CDR3. The chain joins TRBV7-2 to TRBJ2-5, with D hard to call. CDR1 is SGHTA and CDR2 is FQGNSA in the germline V gene. CDR3 length: 15 residues. V lost 1 base and J 4 bases, leaving 13 bases between the germline ends. In DNA, the CDR3 is TGTGCCAGCAGCTTAGGCCAAGGGATAGTAGAGACCCAGTACTTC. Its protein is CASSLGQGIVETQYF.

The chain links TRBV4-1 to TRBJ2-2; TRBD2 is a possible D gene (6 bases). This CDR3 has 15 residues. V lost 1 base to trimming and J lost 13 bases, with 19 bases between them. CDR1 is MGHRA, CDR2 YSYEKL, per germline. CDR3 sequence (DNA): TGCGCCAGCAGCCAAGTATTAGGGCTTAGCGGAGGGCTGTTTTTT. Translated, it gives CASSQVLGLSGGLFF.

The rearrangement uses TRBV7-9 and TRBJ1-2; weak D call: TRBD1 (6 bases). CDR3 size: 16 residues. V lost 5 bases and J lost 0, with 16 bases in between. Germline lookup yields CDR1 SEHNR and CDR2 FQNEAQ (reference sequence). The CDR3 DNA follows: TGTGCCAGCAGCCCCCCCGGGGACACCGCTAACTATGGCTACACCTTC. Protein sequence: CASSPPGDTANYGYTF. The full variable domain, completed using reference TRBV7-9 and TRBJ1-2, is DTGVSQNPRHKITKRGQNVTFRCDPISEHNRLYWYRQTLGQGPEFLTYFQNEAQLEKSRLLSDRFSAERPKGSFSTLEIQRTEQGDSAMYLCASSPPGDTANYGYTFGSGTRLTVV.

This chain joins TRBV7-9 and TRBJ1-3, with unresolved D. V lost 3 bases and J lost 2, with 11 bases in between. CDR3 length: 15 amino acids. Germline V lookup: CDR1 SEHNR, CDR2 FQNEAQ (reference sequence). CDR3 nucleotide sequence: TGTGCCAGCAGCTTCACGGACGAGGCTGGAAACACCATATATTTT. Its protein is CASSFTDEAGNTIYF.

The chain uses TRBV4-3 and TRBJ2-7, with a weak D call TRBD2 (6 bases). The CDR3 has 15 residues. Germline CDR1 reads LGHNA; CDR2 reads YSLEER. V was shortened by 4 bases and J by 6 bases, with 19 bases between the two germline ends. Written as DNA, the CDR3 is TGCGCCAGCAGCCCGGGGCTAGCGCCCAGCCTCGAGCAGTACTTC. Protein product: CASSPGLAPSLEQYF.

The gene calls are TRBV4-1 and TRBJ1-3, with D unclear. Trimming removed 3 bases at V and 1 base at J, with 13 bases between. The CDR3 is 16 amino acids. Germline CDR1 reads MGHRA; CDR2 reads YSYEKL. The CDR3 loop reads CASSHAAGPSGNTIYF. CDR3 DNA sequence: TGCGCCAGCAGCCATGCCGCGGGTCCTTCTGGAAACACCATATATTTT.

This chain links TRBV5-4 with TRBJ2-2; 9 bases agree with TRBD1. The CDR3 consists of 17 residues. V shed 3 bases and J 7 bases; nucleotides not matched to a gene: 13. Looked up from germline, CDR1 is SGHNT and CDR2 is YYREEE (reference sequence). CDR3 protein: CASSYTPGQGYGGELFF. As DNA, the CDR3 is TGTGCCAGCAGCTATACGCCGGGACAGGGATACGGCGGGGAGCTGTTTTTT.

The rearrangement links TRBV5-1 to TRBJ2-3; TRBD2 agrees at 11 bases. Germline V gives CDR1 SGHRS, CDR2 YFSETQ. Losses at the gene ends were 3 bases for V and 4 bases for J; bases not matched to a gene: 7. This CDR3 is 16 amino acids long. The CDR3: CASSSLAGGVADTQYF. The CDR3 DNA sequence: TGCGCCAGCAGCTCGTTAGCGGGAGGGGTCGCAGATACGCAGTATTTT. Combining the CDR3 with reference TRBV5-1 and TRBJ2-3 gives the whole variable domain KAGVTQTPRYLIKTRGQQVTLSCSPISGHRSVSWYQQTPGQGLQFLFEYFSETQRNKGNFPGRFSGRQFSNSRSEMNVSTLELGDSALYLCASSSLAGGVADTQYFGPGTRLTVL.

The chain joins TRBV6-1 to TRBJ2-1; D is perhaps TRBD2 (6 bases). Between the trimmed V and J ends, which lost 6 bases and 0 bases, there was a span of 9 bases. Germline CDR1 reads MNHNS; CDR2 reads SASEGT. The CDR3 extends over 14 amino acids. DNA for the CDR3: TGTGCCAGCAGGGAGGGGAGCTCCTACAATGAGCAGTTCTTC. Its protein product is CASREGSSYNEQFF.

The chain recombines TRBV29-1 with TRBJ2-1; 8 bases map to TRBD2. The germline gives CDR1 SQVTM, CDR2 ANQGSEA. Germline trimming cut 6 bases from V and 8 bases from J; bases unmatched to any gene: 6. The CDR3 runs 12 residues. CDR3: CSVSGRNDEQFF. CDR3 in DNA: TGCAGCGTCAGCGGGAGAAACGATGAGCAGTTCTTC.

V gene TRBV10-2 combines with J gene TRBJ2-7; D is perhaps TRBD2 (6 bases). The CDR3 has 14 amino acids. Germline CDR1 reads WSHSY; CDR2 reads SAAADI. Trimming took off 3 bases at V and 0 bases at J, with 9 bases between the two ends. The DNA of the CDR3 is TGCGCCAGCAGTGAATGGGGGGTCTCCTACGAGCAGTACTTC. As protein: CASSEWGVSYEQYF.

The rearrangement joins TRBV4-1 to TRBJ1-3; D ambiguous. Trimming cost V 1 base and J 2 bases, with 12 bases left between them. This CDR3 is 16 amino acids long. Germline V gene data show CDR1 as MGHRA and CDR2 as YSYEKL. The CDR3 DNA sequence: TGCGCCAGCAGCCAAGTTAAAGGGAGTGCTGGAAACACCATATATTTT. Translating gives CASSQVKGSAGNTIYF.

The rearrangement links TRBV9 to TRBJ2-1; perhaps TRBD1 as D (6 bases). The germline V gene encodes CDR1 SGDLS and CDR2 YYNGEE. With 3 bases removed from V and 1 base from J, the gap between germline ends came to 14 bases. The CDR3 is 16 amino acids. CDR3 sequence reads: CASSDGQSSSYNEQFF. In DNA, the CDR3 is TGTGCCAGCAGCGACGGACAGTCGTCGTCCTACAATGAGCAGTTCTTC.

A word on this clone: At one end the junction does not follow the germline gene, possibly because of a read error. The DNA for the CDR3 is TGTGCCACCCTGCCTACTAGGAACGCCGGGGAGCTGTTTTTT. Translation gives CATLPTRNAGELFF. V and J are TRBV15 and TRBJ2-2; D is perhaps TRBD2 (5 bases). The CDR3 is 14 residues long. Germline V CDR1 and CDR2: LNHNV, YYDKDF (reference sequence).